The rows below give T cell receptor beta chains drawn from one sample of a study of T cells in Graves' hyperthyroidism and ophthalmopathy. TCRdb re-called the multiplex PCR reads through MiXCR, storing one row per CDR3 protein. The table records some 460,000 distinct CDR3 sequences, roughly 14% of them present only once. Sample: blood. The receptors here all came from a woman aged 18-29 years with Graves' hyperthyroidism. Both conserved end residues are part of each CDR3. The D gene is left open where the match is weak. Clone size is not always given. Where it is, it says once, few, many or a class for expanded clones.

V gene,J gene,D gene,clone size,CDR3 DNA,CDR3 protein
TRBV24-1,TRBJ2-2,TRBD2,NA,TGTGCCACCAGTGAACCGGGGGTAGCGGGAATAGGCACCGGGGAGCTGTTTTTT,CATSEPGVAGIGTGELFF
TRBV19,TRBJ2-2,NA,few,TGTGCCAGTAGTATAGGTGGACGGGCCACCGGGGAGCTGTTTTTT,CASSIGGRATGELFF
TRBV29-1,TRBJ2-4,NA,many,TGCAGCGTTGAACGGGTCGGGGCGGGTGAAAACATTCAGTACTTC,CSVERVGAGENIQYF
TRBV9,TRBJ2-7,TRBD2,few,TGTGCCAGCAGCCCCGGGTATGGTCGACTAGCGGGGGGGGGCGAGCAGTACTTC,CASSPGYGRLAGGGEQYF
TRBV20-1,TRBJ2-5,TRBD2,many,TGCAGTGCGCCGACTAGCGGGACGGAGACCCAGTACTTC,CSAPTSGTETQYF
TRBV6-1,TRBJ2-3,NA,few,TGTGCCAGCAGTGACCCTAGGAATAGTGATACGCAGTATTTT,CASSDPRNSDTQYF
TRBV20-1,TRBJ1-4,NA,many,TGCAGTGCTATTCCATCGTTTATGGGGGCCACTAATGAAAAACTGTTTTTT,CSAIPSFMGATNEKLFF
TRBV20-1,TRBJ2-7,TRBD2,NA,TGCAGTGCTGTCGGGTGGGCGGGAGACGAGTACGAGCAGTACTTC,CSAVGWAGDEYEQYF
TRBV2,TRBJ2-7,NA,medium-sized,TGTGCCAGCAGGGCAAGGGGGTACTACGAGCAGTACTTC,CASRARGYYEQYF
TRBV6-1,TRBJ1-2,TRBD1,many,TGTGCCAGCAGGCGACCGGGACAGACCTATGGCTACACCTTC,CASRRPGQTYGYTF
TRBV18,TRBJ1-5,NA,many,TGTGCCAGCTCACCAAACCGGGGGGGAGATCAGCCCCAGCATTTT,CASSPNRGGDQPQHF
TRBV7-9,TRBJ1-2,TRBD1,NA,TGTGCCAGCAGCTTACAGGGGGCCGAGTTTGGCTACACCTTC,CASSLQGAEFGYTF
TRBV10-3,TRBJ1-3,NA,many,TGTGCCATCAGTCGGGAAGGTTCGTCACTGAGAAACACCATATATTTT,CAISREGSSLRNTIYF
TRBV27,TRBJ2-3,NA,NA,TGTGCCAGCAGTTTATCCACCAGTGCGGGTAGCACAGATACGCAGTATTTT,CASSLSTSAGSTDTQYF
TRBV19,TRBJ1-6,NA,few,TGTGCCAGTAGTATAACGGGACACCGAGCCTCCTATAATTCACCCCTCCACTTT,CASSITGHRASYNSPLHF
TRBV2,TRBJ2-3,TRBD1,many,TGTGCCAGCAGCCGTGGACAGGGGTTAACAGATACGCAGTATTTT,CASSRGQGLTDTQYF
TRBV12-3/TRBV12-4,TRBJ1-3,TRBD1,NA,TGTGCCAGCAGGGTGGACAGGGAAGGAAACACCATATATTTT,CASRVDREGNTIYF
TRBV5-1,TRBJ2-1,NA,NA,TGCGCCAGCAGCCGGGGGGGGGGGGTGGACAGGGGATCCTACAATGAGCAGTTCTTC,CASSRGGGVDRGSYNEQFF
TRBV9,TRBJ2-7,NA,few,TGTGCCAGCAGCGTAGTTGACAGCTCCTACGAGCAGTACTTC,CASSVVDSSYEQYF
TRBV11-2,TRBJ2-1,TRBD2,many,TGTGCCAGCAGTACTAGCGGGGACTCCTACAATGAGCAGTTCTTC,CASSTSGDSYNEQFF
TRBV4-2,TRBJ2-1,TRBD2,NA,TGTGCCAGCAGCCGAGGGACTAGCGGGAGTGAGGAGCAGTTCTTC,CASSRGTSGSEEQFF
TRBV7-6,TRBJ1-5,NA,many,TGTGCCAGCAGCCCCGTAGGGGGCAATCAGCCCCAGCATTTT,CASSPVGGNQPQHF
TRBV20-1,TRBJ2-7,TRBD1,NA,TGCAGTGCGGATAAGACAGGGGGCGTGTACAAGCAGTACTTC,CSADKTGGVYKQYF
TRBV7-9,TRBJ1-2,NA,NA,TGTGCCAGCAGCTTAGCTTCGGAAGGGGTCGAAGACACTAACTATGGCTACACCTTC,CASSLASEGVEDTNYGYTF
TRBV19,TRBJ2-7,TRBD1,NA,TGTGCCAGTAGTATCGGGGACAGGTCCTACGAGCAGTACTTC,CASSIGDRSYEQYF
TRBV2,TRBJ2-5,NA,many,TGTGCCAGCATATGGCGGGGGCCGGTAGAGACCCAGTACTTC,CASIWRGPVETQYF
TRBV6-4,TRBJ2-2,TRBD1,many,TGTGCCAGCTCCCTAGGACAGGGGGGAAACACCGGGGAGCTGTTTTTT,CASSLGQGGNTGELFF
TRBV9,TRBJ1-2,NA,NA,TGTGCCAGCAGCCCCCAAATTGAGCAGGGAGGCTACACCTTC,CASSPQIEQGGYTF
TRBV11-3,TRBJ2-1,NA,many,TGTGCCAGCAGCTTCAAGCTTTACGAGCAGTTCTTC,CASSFKLYEQFF
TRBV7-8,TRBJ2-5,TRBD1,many,TGTGCCAGCAGCTTAGCGGGGGACAGGGGAGGGGTAGAGACCCAGTACTTC,CASSLAGDRGGVETQYF
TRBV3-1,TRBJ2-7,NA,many,TGTGCCAGCAGCCAAGGAACTATTGCCTACGAGCAGTACTTC,CASSQGTIAYEQYF
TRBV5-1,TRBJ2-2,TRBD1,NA,TGCGCCAGCAGCCCGATACGAGGGACAGGGAGAACCGGGGAGCTGTTTTTT,CASSPIRGTGRTGELFF
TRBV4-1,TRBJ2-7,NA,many,TGCGCCAGCAGCCAAGAATTAGGGGAGGCCTACGAGCAGTACTTC,CASSQELGEAYEQYF
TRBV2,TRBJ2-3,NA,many,TGTGCCAGCAGTAGCCACCCCGGGGCGTCAGATACGCAGTATTTT,CASSSHPGASDTQYF
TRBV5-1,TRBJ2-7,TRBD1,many,TGCGCCAGCAGCGGGTACAGGGGCCACTACGAGCAGTACTTC,CASSGYRGHYEQYF
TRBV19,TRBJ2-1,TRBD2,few,TGTGCCAGTAGTTCCTGGGGACTAGCGGGAGTTGAGCAGTTCTTC,CASSSWGLAGVEQFF
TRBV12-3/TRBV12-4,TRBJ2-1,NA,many,TGTGCCAGCAGTTTAATCGCCACCAGGAATGAGCAGTTCTTC,CASSLIATRNEQFF
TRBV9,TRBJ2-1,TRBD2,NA,TGTGCCAGCAGCGCAGCGGGAGGGGTCTATAATGAGCAGTTCTTC,CASSAAGGVYNEQFF
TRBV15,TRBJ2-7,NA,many,TGTGCCACCAGCAGAGAATCAGGGGGGTACGAGCAGTACTTC,CATSRESGGYEQYF
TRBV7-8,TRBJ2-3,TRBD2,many,TGTGCCAGCAGCTTAGCGCGGACTAGCGGGAGGATGAGTGGCACAGATACGCAGTATTTT,CASSLARTSGRMSGTDTQYF
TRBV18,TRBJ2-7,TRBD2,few,TGTGCCAGCTCACCCCGCGAGGGTAGCGGGTCCTACGAGCAGTACTTC,CASSPREGSGSYEQYF
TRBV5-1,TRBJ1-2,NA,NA,TGTGCCAGCACCGCGGGCCCGACTAACTATGGCTACACCTTC,CASTAGPTNYGYTF
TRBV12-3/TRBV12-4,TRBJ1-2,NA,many,TGTGCCAGCACCAACGGGGGGGGCTACACCTTC,CASTNGGGYTF
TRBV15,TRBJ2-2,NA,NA,TGTGCCACGGGTACGGTACCGGACGGGGAGCTATTTTTT,CATGTVPDGELFF